Shown below are 31 T cell receptor beta chains from a single sample sequenced in a study of T cell responses to AZD1222 COVID-19 vaccine listed by TCRdb under 2021. Taken with the paper, the label for time point translates to: about 28 days (+/-7) after the second vaccine dose. The library was produced with the immunoSEQ multiplex PCR assay. As stored in TCRdb, this immuneACCESS dataset retains in-frame rearrangements with V and J assigned. A fraction of the clones does not appear; measured against another copy, unresolved V genes explain less than half of the discrepancy, and the remainder lacks a known reason. This sample gives about 140,000 clones in total; more than 85% of them show up just once. The ten largest clones take up 3.5% to 4.5% of the sample. The sequences come from peripheral blood, collected 28 days after the second AZD1222 dose. Receptors originate from an adult who received the AZD1222 COVID-19 vaccine.

This clone turned up a few times. CDR3 region: CSASGGSNQPQHF. The CDR3 bases are TGCAGCGCCTCAGGGGGGAGCAATCAGCCCCAGCATTTT. V gene TRBV29-1 combines with J gene TRBJ1-5, with 7 bases identical to TRBD1. Germline V gene lookup returns CDR1 SQVTM and CDR2 ANQGSEA. V shed 7 bases, J shed 1 base, and the junction held 4 bases outside the gene matches. This CDR3 is built from 13 residues.

The V and J genes are TRBV11-2 and TRBJ1-6, with D uncertain. CDR3 size: 15 residues. The germline CDR1 and CDR2 sequences are SGHAT and FQNNGV. The V and J ends lost 6 bases and 10 bases respectively, with 19 bases between them. CDR3 sequence (DNA): TGTGCCAGCAGTCCCCAGGCCGGGGTTGGATCACCCCTCCACTTT. Its translation: CASSPQAGVGSPLHF.

CDR3 coding DNA: TGTGCCACCCAGCTAGCGGGGAGCTACAATGAGCAGTTCTTC. As protein: CATQLAGSYNEQFF. This chain joins TRBV25-1 and TRBJ2-1; the match to TRBD2 covers 9 bases. Germline trimming cut 10 bases from V and 3 bases from J; bases unmatched to any gene: 7. CDR3 length: 14 residues. Germline V gene sequence: CDR1 MGHDK, CDR2 SYGVNS.

CDR3 DNA: TGTGCCAGCAGTTCAAGGGCAGGGGGTAGTGAAAAACTGTTTTTT. Translating gives CASSSRAGGSEKLFF. This chain joins TRBV28 and TRBJ1-4, with TRBD1 identical over 7 bases. The V gene's germline CDR1 is MDHEN and CDR2 SYDVKM. CDR3 size: 15 residues. Trimming cost V 4 bases and J 7 bases; bases outside gene matches: 9.

The chain links TRBV6-1 to TRBJ1-3; D is uncertain. Trimming cost V 2 bases and J 2 bases, with 10 bases left between them. From germline, CDR1 is MNHNS and CDR2 SASEGT. CDR3 length equals 15 residues. This CDR3 reads CASSESRITGNTIYF. The CDR3 DNA reads TGTGCCAGCAGTGAATCCAGGATAACTGGAAACACCATATATTTT.

The chain is built from TRBV29-1 and TRBJ1-1; D is undetermined. Trimming pared 4 bases from V and 4 bases from J, leaving 7 bases between. The CDR3 sequence is 11 residues long. Per germline, CDR1 SQVTM and CDR2 ANQGSEA. The CDR3 loop reads CSVGKGTEAFF. As DNA, the CDR3 is TGCAGCGTTGGTAAGGGCACTGAAGCTTTCTTT.

The chain combines TRBV6-5 with TRBJ1-6; D call uncertain. The CDR3 sequence is 15 residues long. Between the trimmed V and J ends, which lost 8 bases and 2 bases, there was a span of 13 bases. The V gene's germline CDR1 is MNHEY and CDR2 SVGAGI. The CDR3: CASLSGNPYNSPLHF. In nucleotides, the CDR3 is TGTGCCAGCCTCTCGGGGAACCCCTATAATTCACCCCTCCACTTT.

The V gene is TRBV5-1, the J gene TRBJ2-1, with D possibly called TRBD1 or TRBD2 (5 bases each). V was cut by 3 bases and J by 14 bases, with 15 bases left in between. Germline V gene lookup returns CDR1 SGHRS and CDR2 YFSETQ. The CDR3 length is 12 residues. The CDR3 here is CASSWDGASKFF. CDR3 nucleotides: TGCGCCAGCAGCTGGGACGGGGCATCCAAGTTCTTC.

The chain has TRBV6-1 and TRBJ2-7; possible D gene TRBD1, 5 bases. Germline-derived CDR1 and CDR2 are MNHNS and SASEGT. The CDR3 has 16 residues. V lost 2 bases to trimming and J lost 2 bases, with 16 bases between them. CDR3 sequence reads: CASSEKDNSWAYEQYF. DNA for the CDR3: TGTGCCAGCAGTGAAAAGGACAATTCATGGGCCTACGAGCAGTACTTC.

The gene calls are TRBV5-1 and TRBJ2-2; D possibly corresponds to TRBD1 (5 bases). V was shortened by 0 bases and J by 0 bases, with 18 bases between the two germline ends. CDR1 is SGHRS and CDR2 is YFSETQ in the germline V gene. The CDR3 sequence is 19 residues long. DNA for the CDR3: TGCGCCAGCAGCTTGGTAAGCGATCGGAACAGGCCGAACACCGGGGAGCTGTTTTTT. This sequence encodes CASSLVSDRNRPNTGELFF.

This chain uses TRBV29-1 with TRBJ1-1; perhaps TRBD1 as D (6 bases). Germline V gene lookup returns CDR1 SQVTM and CDR2 ANQGSEA. V lost 4 bases and J 4 bases, leaving 22 bases between the germline ends. This CDR3 has 16 residues. In DNA, the CDR3 is TGCAGCGTTGGCAGCTGGACAGTGGGGGTGGGCACTGAAGCTTTCTTT. This encodes CSVGSWTVGVGTEAFF. Full variable domain (missing parts from reference TRBV29-1 and TRBJ1-1): SAVISQKPSRDICQRGTSLTIQCQVDSQVTMMFWYRQQPGQSLTLIATANQGSEATYESGFVIDKFPISRPNLTFSTLTVSNMSPEDSSIYLCSVGSWTVGVGTEAFFGQGTRLTVV.

The V call is TRBV2, the J call TRBJ1-5; no firm D call. The CDR3 consists of 15 residues. The germline V gene encodes CDR1 SNHLY and CDR2 FYNNEI. The V end lost 6 bases, the J end lost 1 base, and 13 bases lay between the germline ends. The CDR3 nucleotides read TGTGCCAGCAGCAAGGAAGGGTTAAGCAATCAGCCCCAGCATTTT. This sequence encodes CASSKEGLSNQPQHF.

V is TRBV7-9 and J is TRBJ2-1; weak D call: TRBD2 (6 bases). The CDR3 covers 15 residues. The V gene's germline CDR1 is SEHNR and CDR2 FQNEAQ (reference sequence). V was clipped by 1 base and J by 8 bases, with 15 bases between them. CDR3 sequence (DNA): TGTGCCAGCAGCTTAGTGGTAGCGGTTATCCATGAGCAGTTCTTC. This codes for CASSLVVAVIHEQFF. The variable domain in full, with the rest retrieved from reference TRBV7-9 and TRBJ2-1, is DTGVSQNPRHKITKRGQNVTFRCDPISEHNRLYWYRQTLGQGPEFLTYFQNEAQLEKSRLLSDRFSAERPKGSFSTLEIQRTEQGDSAMYLCASSLVVAVIHEQFFGPGTRLTVL.

The gene calls are TRBV28 and TRBJ2-5, with a possible D match to TRBD2 (5 bases). The CDR3 has 15 residues. Trimming stripped 10 bases from V and 2 bases from J, with 20 bases between. CDR1 is MDHEN, CDR2 SYDVKM, per germline. The CDR3 loop reads CATTLYDTGQETQYF. For the CDR3, the DNA is TGTGCCACCACACTTTATGACACGGGGCAAGAGACCCAGTACTTC.

The CDR3 nucleotides are TGTGCCAGCAGCCCGGGGGGAAGCAATCAGCCCCAGCATTTT. Its protein product is CASSPGGSNQPQHF. V usage is TRBV28 and J usage is TRBJ1-5, with a possible D match to TRBD1 (5 bases). Germline loops: CDR1 MDHEN, CDR2 SYDVKM. CDR3 length: 14 amino acids. Trimming removed 6 bases at V and 1 base at J, with 10 bases between.

This chain connects TRBV27 to TRBJ2-7, with TRBD2 identical over 14 bases. Germline-derived CDR1 and CDR2 are MNHEY and SMNVEV (reference sequence). The CDR3 covers 16 residues. V lost 0 bases, J lost 4 bases, and 2 bases stayed unmatched. Written as DNA, the CDR3 is TGTGCCAGCAGTTTATCTGGGACTAGCGGGAGTTACGAGCAGTACTTC. Protein product: CASSLSGTSGSYEQYF.

The rearrangement uses TRBV28 and TRBJ1-2, with D hard to call. CDR3 length: 13 residues. The V end lost 4 bases, the J end lost 8 bases, and 14 bases lay between the germline ends. Germline lookup yields CDR1 MDHEN and CDR2 SYDVKM. The chain's CDR3 is CASSSHGVSGYTF. CDR3 bases: TGTGCCAGCAGTTCACATGGGGTATCGGGCTACACCTTC.

The chain combines TRBV6-5 with TRBJ1-2, with a tentative D call TRBD1 (6 bases). The CDR3 runs to 14 residues. Looked up from germline, CDR1 is MNHEY and CDR2 is SVGAGI. Between the trimmed V and J ends, which lost 0 bases and 5 bases, there was a span of 10 bases. The CDR3 nucleotides are TGTGCCAGCAGTTACTCGGGGGGCAGATATGGCTACACCTTC. Translation gives CASSYSGGRYGYTF.

The V gene is TRBV5-1, the J gene TRBJ2-1, with D perhaps matching TRBD1 (6 bases). Trimming left V 3 bases short and J 5 bases short, with 18 bases between. The CDR3 is 16 amino acids. In germline, CDR1 is SGHRS, CDR2 YFSETQ. The CDR3 here is CASSSRGASGDNEQFF. DNA of the CDR3: TGCGCCAGCAGCTCCAGGGGCGCCAGCGGAGACAATGAGCAGTTCTTC.

This sequence joins TRBV7-2 and TRBJ2-5; 7 bases are a match to TRBD1. In germline, CDR1 is SGHTA, CDR2 FQGNSA. Trimming removed 6 bases from V and 5 bases from J; junction bases left unmatched: 12. The CDR3 is 15 residues long. CDR3 DNA sequence: TGTGCCAGCAGTCTAGGGCAGGGGGTTTGGGAGACCCAGTACTTC. This encodes CASSLGQGVWETQYF.

The V and J genes are TRBV27 and TRBJ1-6; TRBD1 matches at 12 bases. This CDR3 region has 15 residues. V gave up 5 bases and J gave up 10 bases; unmatched junction bases: 6. The germline V gene encodes CDR1 MNHEY and CDR2 SMNVEV (reference sequence). This CDR3 is CASSVTGTGGSPLHF. CDR3 DNA sequence: TGTGCCAGCAGTGTAACCGGGACAGGGGGCTCACCCCTCCACTTT.

The genes are TRBV27 and TRBJ2-1, with 10 bases that match TRBD1. Germline trimming cut 2 bases from V and 8 bases from J; bases unmatched to any gene: 3. This CDR3 region has 14 residues. Germline CDR1 MNHEY, CDR2 SMNVEV (reference sequence). CDR3: CASSLGTGADEQFF. The CDR3 DNA sequence: TGTGCCAGCAGTTTAGGGACAGGGGCCGATGAGCAGTTCTTC.

The V call is TRBV11-2, the J call TRBJ2-6, with a possible D match to TRBD1 (5 bases). Germline V gene data show CDR1 as SGHAT and CDR2 as FQNNGV. This CDR3 comprises 18 residues. V was cut by 0 bases and J by 2 bases, with 14 bases left in between. The CDR3 DNA is TGTGCCAGCAGCTTAGATCAGGGTCGGAATGCTGGGGCCAACGTCCTGACTTTC. Protein: CASSLDQGRNAGANVLTF. Using reference TRBV11-2 and TRBJ2-6 for the parts outside the CDR3, the full variable domain is EAGVAQSPRYKIIEKRQSVAFWCNPISGHATLYWYQQILGQGPKLLIQFQNNGVVDDSQLPKDRFSAERLKGVDSTLKIQPAKLEDSAVYLCASSLDQGRNAGANVLTFGAGSRLTVL.

The chain combines TRBV19 with TRBJ1-2; D might be TRBD1 (6 bases). With 3 bases removed from V and 2 bases from J, the gap between germline ends came to 13 bases. The CDR3 extends over 15 amino acids. CDR1 is LNHDA, CDR2 SQIVND, per germline (reference sequence). This CDR3 is CASSIGAGENYGYTF. CDR3 nucleotides: TGTGCCAGTAGTATCGGGGCAGGGGAAAACTATGGCTACACCTTC.

The rearrangement uses TRBV4-1 and TRBJ1-1; a possible D gene is TRBD1 (5 bases). The CDR3 has 14 residues. With 5 bases removed from V and 6 bases from J, the gap between germline ends came to 16 bases. Germline V gene lookup returns CDR1 MGHRA and CDR2 YSYEKL. CDR3 sequence: CASSRLDTGAEAFF. The CDR3 nucleotides are TGCGCCAGCAGCAGATTGGACACGGGGGCTGAAGCTTTCTTT.

This CDR3 reads CASSAGTGIGSGNTIYF. CDR3 sequence (DNA): TGTGCCAGCAGTGCAGGGACAGGGATCGGGTCGGGAAACACCATATATTTT. V is TRBV28 and J is TRBJ1-3; 9 bases map to TRBD1. V dropped 5 bases and J dropped 4; count of bases not matched to a gene: 12. CDR1 and CDR2 (germline): MDHEN, SYDVKM. The CDR3 length is 17 residues.

The V gene is TRBV5-1, the J gene TRBJ2-7; D is possibly TRBD2 (6 bases). Germline CDR1 reads SGHRS; CDR2 reads YFSETQ. The V and J ends lost 3 bases and 7 bases respectively, with 17 bases between them. This CDR3 spans 14 amino acids. CDR3 coding DNA: TGCGCCAGCAGCTCCGGGACTGACCCCTTGGAGCAGTACTTC. This codes for CASSSGTDPLEQYF.

This chain links TRBV7-8 with TRBJ1-3; a weak D match, TRBD1 (5 bases). Between the trimmed V and J ends, which lost 1 base and 7 bases, there was a span of 17 bases. The CDR3 runs to 16 residues. Per germline, CDR1 SGHVS and CDR2 FQNEAQ. The CDR3 is CASSLGDGGVWNTIYF. CDR3 in DNA: TGTGCCAGCAGCTTAGGTGATGGGGGAGTTTGGAACACCATATATTTT. Combining the CDR3 with reference TRBV7-8 and TRBJ1-3 gives the whole variable domain GAGVSQSPRYKVAKRGQDVALRCDPISGHVSLFWYQQALGQGPEFLTYFQNEAQLDKSGLPSDRFFAERPEGSVSTLKIQRTQQEDSAVYLCASSLGDGGVWNTIYFGEGSWLTVV.

The gene calls are TRBV12-3 or TRBV12-4 and TRBJ1-5, with D unresolved. There are 13 residues in the CDR3. V dropped 5 bases and J dropped 9 bases, with 14 bases sitting between them. The CDR3 region has the DNA TGTGCCAGCAGTACCGACCTTCGGCGGCCCCAGCATTTT. Translating it yields CASSTDLRRPQHF.

V and J are TRBV20-1 and TRBJ2-7, with D hard to call. The CDR3 totals 11 residues. The germline gives CDR1 DFQATT, CDR2 SNEGSKA (reference sequence). Trimming cost V 6 bases and J 7 bases, with 13 bases left between them. CDR3 sequence: CSATRTAEQYF. CDR3 nucleotides: TGCAGTGCCACCCGGACGGCTGAGCAGTACTTC.

V is TRBV11-2 and J is TRBJ2-5; 9 positions agree with TRBD1. V dropped 5 bases and J dropped 5; count of bases not matched to a gene: 3. The CDR3 has 13 residues. Germline V lookup: CDR1 SGHAT, CDR2 FQNNGV. DNA for the CDR3: TGTGCCAGCAGCACCGGGACAGGGGAGACCCAGTACTTC. Translation gives CASSTGTGETQYF. The whole variable domain, filled in from reference TRBV11-2 and TRBJ2-5, reads EAGVAQSPRYKIIEKRQSVAFWCNPISGHATLYWYQQILGQGPKLLIQFQNNGVVDDSQLPKDRFSAERLKGVDSTLKIQPAKLEDSAVYLCASSTGTGETQYFGPGTRLLVL.